There are a few counts of the clone carrying this TCR beta chain. This specimen belongs to a study of ipilimumab plus nivolumab after autologous stem cell transplantation. For the study at large: DLBCL patients had primary refractory or relapsed disease.

Trimming cost V 4 bases and J 2 bases; bases outside gene matches: 2. This CDR3 contains 13 residues. Germline CDR1 reads MNHEY; CDR2 reads SMNVEV (reference sequence). Assay used: immunoSEQ multiplex PCR; TCRdb lists only in-frame clones, some missing. This table holds 15,000 or so clones, approximately 82% found once. This specimen was PBMCs, taken in a trial of ipilimumab plus nivolumab as post-transplant consolidation. This receptor was obtained from a male donor with diffuse large B-cell lymphoma. The chain couples TRBV27 to TRBJ2-7, with 7 bases lining up with TRBD1. The CDR3: CASSWDSTYEQYF. CDR3 bases: TGTGCCAGCAGTTGGGACAGTACCTACGAGCAGTACTTC.